The source of this T cell receptor (beta chain) is a study of CD8 T cells in ankylosing spondylitis. Overall study results and limits: For ankylosing spondylitis blood, a TCR beta motif of several highly homologous variants appeared characteristic.

Details on this clonotype: Its target is not known.

TCRdb processed the 5' RACE reads anew with MiXCR; each CDR3 protein has one entry. The profile shows about 450,000 distinct CDR3 sequences, 25% to 30% of them singletons. CDR1 and CDR2 from the germline V gene are LGHDT and YNNKEL (reference sequence). The V and J ends lost 6 bases and 2 bases, in that order; junction bases with no gene match: 15. The CDR3 runs 17 residues. The sample comprised blood, either unsorted or a sorted T cell fraction (not recorded which). The receptor was isolated from a male donor with ankylosing spondylitis. The chain combines TRBV3-1 with TRBJ2-5; 7 nucleotides match TRBD1. The CDR3 coding sequence is TGTGCCAGCAGTCTGCCACAGGGGACACCAATGCAAGAGACCCAGTACTTC. Protein product: CASSLPQGTPMQETQYF.